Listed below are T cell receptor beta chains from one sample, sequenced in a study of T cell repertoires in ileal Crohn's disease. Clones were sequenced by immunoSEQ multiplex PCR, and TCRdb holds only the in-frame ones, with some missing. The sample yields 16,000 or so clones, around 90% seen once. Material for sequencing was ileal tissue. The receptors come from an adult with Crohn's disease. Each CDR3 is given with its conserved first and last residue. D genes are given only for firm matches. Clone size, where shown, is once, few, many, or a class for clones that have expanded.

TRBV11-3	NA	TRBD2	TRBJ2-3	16	CASSNGLAGGPDTQYF	TGTGCCAGCAGCAACGGACTAGCGGGGGGCCCAGATACGCAGTATTTT
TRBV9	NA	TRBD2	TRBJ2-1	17	CASSVGLWRGGDDEQFF	TGTGCCAGCAGCGTAGGTCTCTGGCGGGGGGGCGACGATGAGCAGTTCTTC
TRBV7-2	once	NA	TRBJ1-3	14	CASSLQAAGNTIYF	TGTGCCAGCAGCTTACAGGCCGCTGGAAACACCATATATTTT
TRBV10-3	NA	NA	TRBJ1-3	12	CAMTGSGNTIYF	TGTGCCATGACGGGATCTGGAAACACCATATATTTT
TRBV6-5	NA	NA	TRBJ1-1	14	CASSYHPRNTEAFF	TGTGCCAGCAGTTACCACCCCCGGAACACTGAAGCTTTCTTT
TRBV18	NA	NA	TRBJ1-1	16	CASSRYYDSANTEAFF	TGTGCCAGCTCACGTTATTACGACAGCGCGAACACTGAAGCTTTCTTT
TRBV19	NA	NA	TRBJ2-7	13	CASRDTYLGWQYF	TGTGCCAGTAGAGATACCTATCTGGGCTGGCAGTACTTC
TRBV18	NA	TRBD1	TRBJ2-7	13	CASSLDRDNEQYF	TGTGCCAGCTCCCTCGACAGGGATAACGAGCAGTACTTC
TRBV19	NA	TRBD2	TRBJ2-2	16	CASSILASGNTGELFF	TGTGCCAGTAGTATCTTGGCTAGCGGGAACACCGGGGAGCTGTTTTTT
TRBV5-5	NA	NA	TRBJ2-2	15	CASSLGPWGSGELFF	TGTGCCAGCAGCTTGGGGCCTTGGGGCTCCGGGGAGCTGTTTTTT
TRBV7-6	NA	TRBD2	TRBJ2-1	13	CASGEGLYNEQFF	TGTGCCAGCGGGGAGGGCTTATACAATGAGCAGTTCTTC
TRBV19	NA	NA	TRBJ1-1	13	CASSMGRNTEAFF	TGTGCCAGTAGTATGGGTAGGAACACTGAAGCTTTCTTT
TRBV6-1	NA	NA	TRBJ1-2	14	CASSEYGGADGYTF	TGTGCCAGCAGTGAATATGGGGGCGCGGATGGCTACACCTTC
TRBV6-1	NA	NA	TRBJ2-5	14	CASSGAGGQETQYF	TGTGCCAGCAGTGGTGCTGGCGGGCAAGAGACCCAGTACTTC
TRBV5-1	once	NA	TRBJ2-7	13	CASNTQGTGEQYF	TGCGCCAGCAATACACAGGGGACTGGCGAGCAGTACTTC
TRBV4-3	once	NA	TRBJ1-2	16	CASSQTWPDFNYGYTF	TGCGCCAGCAGCCAAACGTGGCCGGATTTTAACTATGGCTACACCTTC
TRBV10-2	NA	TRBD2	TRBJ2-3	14	CASGAGGDTDTQYF	TGCGCCAGCGGGGCGGGGGGCGACACAGATACGCAGTATTTT
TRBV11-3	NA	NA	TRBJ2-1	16	CASSLGNPGALDEQFF	TGTGCCAGCAGCTTAGGAAACCCGGGGGCGCTTGATGAGCAGTTCTTC
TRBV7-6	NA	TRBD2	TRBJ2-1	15	CASSYSGGAYNEQFF	TGTGCCAGCAGTTATAGCGGGGGGGCCTACAATGAGCAGTTCTTC
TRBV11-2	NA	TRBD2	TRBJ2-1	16	CASSLWTSALNNEQFF	TGTGCCAGCAGCTTGTGGACTAGCGCCCTTAACAATGAGCAGTTCTTC
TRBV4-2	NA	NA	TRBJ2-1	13	CASSQDRRPWLFF	TGTGCCAGCAGCCAAGATAGGCGACCCTGGCTGTTCTTC
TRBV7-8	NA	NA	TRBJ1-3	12	CASSLGGNTIYF	TGTGCCAGCAGCTTAGGAGGAAACACCATATATTTT
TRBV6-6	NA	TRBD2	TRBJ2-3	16	CASSHTSGGNTDTQYF	TGTGCCAGCAGCCATACTAGCGGGGGAAACACAGATACGCAGTATTTT
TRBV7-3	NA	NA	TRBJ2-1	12	CASSSPPGEQFF	TGTGCCAGCAGCTCCCCCCCCGGGGAGCAGTTCTTC
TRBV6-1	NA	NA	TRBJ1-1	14	CASRSTGLNTEAFF	TGTGCCAGCAGATCTACGGGGTTGAACACTGAAGCTTTCTTT
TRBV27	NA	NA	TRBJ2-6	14	CASSDYSGANVLTF	TGTGCCAGCAGTGATTACTCTGGGGCCAACGTCCTGACTTTC
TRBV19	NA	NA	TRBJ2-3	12	CEGGGLSDTQYF	TGTGAGGGGGGGGGCCTTAGCGATACGCAGTATTTT
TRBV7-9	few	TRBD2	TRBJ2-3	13	CATQRGDTDTQYF	TGTGCCACCCAGCGGGGCGACACAGATACGCAGTATTTT
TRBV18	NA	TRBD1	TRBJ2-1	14	CASSADRVGNEQFF	TGTGCCAGCTCAGCGGACAGGGTGGGTAATGAGCAGTTCTTC
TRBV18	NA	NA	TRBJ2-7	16	CASSPPWASGGYEQYF	TGTGCCAGCTCACCACCATGGGCGTCCGGCGGCTACGAGCAGTACTTC
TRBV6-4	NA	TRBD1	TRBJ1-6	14	CASSRTGLNSPLHF	TGTGCCAGTTCAAGGACAGGGCTTAACTCACCCCTCCACTTT
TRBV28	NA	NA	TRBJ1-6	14	CASRDSSYNSPLHF	TGTGCCAGCAGGGATAGCTCCTATAATTCACCCCTCCACTTT
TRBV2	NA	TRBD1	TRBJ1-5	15	CASSSGQGKGQPQHF	TGTGCCAGCAGCTCGGGACAGGGGAAAGGTCAGCCCCAGCATTTT
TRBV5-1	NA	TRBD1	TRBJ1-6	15	CASSLGTGGNSPLHF	TGCGCCAGCAGCTTGGGAACAGGGGGTAATTCACCCCTCCACTTT
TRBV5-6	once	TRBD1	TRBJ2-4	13	CASSLEGGGIQYF	TGTGCCAGCAGCTTGGAAGGGGGCGGCATTCAGTACTTC
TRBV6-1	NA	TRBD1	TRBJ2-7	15	CASNFGQGESYEQYF	TGTGCCAGCAATTTCGGACAGGGGGAGTCCTACGAGCAGTACTTC
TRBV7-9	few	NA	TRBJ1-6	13	CASREDRTEPLHF	TGTGCCAGCAGGGAAGACAGGACTGAACCCCTCCACTTT
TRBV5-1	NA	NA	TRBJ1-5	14	CASSPGRSGQPQHF	TGCGCCAGCAGCCCAGGACGATCGGGACAGCCCCAGCATTTT
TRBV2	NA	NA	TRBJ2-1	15	CASSVGGLSYNEQFF	TGTGCCAGCAGTGTAGGGGGGCTCTCCTACAATGAGCAGTTCTTC
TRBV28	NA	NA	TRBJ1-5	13	CASRKNGNQPQHF	TGTGCCAGCAGGAAGAACGGCAATCAGCCCCAGCATTTT
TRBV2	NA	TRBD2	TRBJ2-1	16	CASSEGAGGLLPTRFF	TGTGCCAGCAGTGAAGGGGCGGGGGGGTTACTCCCTACACGGTTCTTC
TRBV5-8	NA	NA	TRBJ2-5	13	CAGGGLAQETQYF	TGTGCCGGTGGCGGGCTAGCCCAAGAGACCCAGTACTTC
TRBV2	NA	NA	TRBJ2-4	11	CASSSKNIQYF	TGTGCCAGCAGTAGCAAAAACATTCAGTACTTC
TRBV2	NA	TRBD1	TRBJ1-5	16	CASSGGTGAINQPQHF	TGTGCCAGCAGTGGGGGAACAGGGGCGATAAATCAGCCCCAGCATTTT
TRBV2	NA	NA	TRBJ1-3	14	CASSVRGSGNTIYF	TGTGCCAGCAGTGTTAGGGGCTCTGGAAACACCATATATTTT
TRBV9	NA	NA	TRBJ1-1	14	CASSAGPMNTEAFF	TGTGCCAGCAGCGCCGGGCCTATGAACACTGAAGCTTTCTTT